Below, 20 T cell receptor beta chains from the same sample are listed, as sequenced in a study of T cells in Graves' hyperthyroidism and ophthalmopathy. RNA transcripts gave rise to amplified TCR beta CDR3 regions. The study used the HTBI primer set for a first-round RT-PCR of the TCR CDR3. From the multiplex PCR reads, TCRdb called clonotypes with MiXCR, one entry per CDR3 protein. The repertoire has a few hundred thousand distinct CDR3 sequences, around 16% of them found once; the top ten carry about 7%. The specimen sequenced was blood. The receptors come from a woman aged 25 to 39 with Graves' hyperthyroidism.

The genes are TRBV30 and TRBJ2-7, with no clear D. Germline V lookup: CDR1 GTSNPN, CDR2 SVGIG (reference sequence). CDR3 length: 11 residues. V was pared by 0 bases and J by 3 bases, with 3 bases between. CDR3 DNA: TGTGCCTGGAGTGTGAACTACGAGCAGTACTTC. Its translation is CAWSVNYEQYF. The full variable domain, with the rest looked up from reference TRBV30 and TRBJ2-7, is SQTIHQWPATLVQPVGSPLSLECTVEGTSNPNLYWYRQAAGRGLQLLFYSVGIGQISSEVPQNLSASRPQDRQFILSSKKLLLSDSGFYLCAWSVNYEQYFGPGTRLTVT.

V is TRBV12-3 or TRBV12-4 and J is TRBJ2-1, with 8 bases fitting TRBD2. The length of the CDR3 is 14 residues. The V gene end was trimmed by 4 bases and the J gene end by 5 bases; junction bases not matched to a gene: 4. CDR3: CASSSGTRNNEQFF. For the CDR3, the DNA is TGTGCCAGCAGTTCGGGGACTAGAAACAATGAGCAGTTCTTC.

The sample holds many counts of this clonotype. The chain is built from TRBV28 and TRBJ2-5; 8 bases are a match to TRBD2. With 3 bases clipped from V and 7 bases from J, the junction kept 7 bases outside the gene matches. The CDR3 contains 14 residues. The germline gives CDR1 MDHEN, CDR2 SYDVKM. The CDR3 sequence is CASSFSGGAGTQYF. CDR3 bases: TGTGCCAGCAGTTTCTCGGGGGGGGCAGGGACCCAGTACTTC.

This clonotype has at least ten counts. The genes are TRBV20-1 and TRBJ2-7; 13 nucleotides line up with TRBD2. Germline CDR1 reads DFQATT; CDR2 reads SNEGSKA (reference sequence). V dropped 2 bases and J dropped 1; count of bases not matched to a gene: 2. The CDR3 extends over 15 amino acids. The CDR3 DNA is TGCAGTGCTAGAAAACTAGCGGGAGGGTCCTACGAGCAGTACTTC. Translated, it gives CSARKLAGGSYEQYF.

The chain is built from TRBV30 and TRBJ1-2; unclear D gene. Germline values: CDR1 GTSNPN, CDR2 SVGIG (reference sequence). The CDR3 consists of 15 residues. Trimming pared 4 bases from V and 7 bases from J, leaving 22 bases between. The CDR3 coding sequence is TGTGCCTGGATCGGAAAGGACCCTAAGGTTTTTGGCTACACCTTC. Protein product: CAWIGKDPKVFGYTF.

The J gene is TRBJ1-2, the V gene TRBV4-1, with D tentatively TRBD1 (5 bases). The CDR3 runs 15 residues. Trimming stripped 0 bases from V and 1 base from J, with 9 bases between. CDR1 and CDR2 (germline): MGHRA, YSYEKL. The CDR3 nucleotides read TGCGCCAGCAGCCAAGATCCTCAGGGTAACTATGGCTACACCTTC. This translates into CASSQDPQGNYGYTF.

This clonotype was counted only a few times. The chain recombines TRBV6-1 with TRBJ2-2; D not resolved. Germline CDR1 MNHNS, CDR2 SASEGT. The CDR3 runs to 17 residues. V was trimmed by 5 bases and J by 0 bases, leaving 16 bases between them. In DNA form, the CDR3 reads TGTGCCAGCAGTCCCCTGGCAGTGGGCCCGAACACCGGGGAGCTGTTTTTT. It encodes CASSPLAVGPNTGELFF.

In its sample, this clonotype was seen many times. The chain uses TRBV5-1 and TRBJ1-6; D ambiguous. Germline CDR1 is SGHRS and CDR2 is YFSETQ. The CDR3 is 16 amino acids. The ends were cut back, 0 bases at V and 0 bases at J, with 7 bases in the middle. This CDR3 is CASSLEESSYNSPLHF. Written as DNA, the CDR3 is TGCGCCAGCAGCTTGGAAGAGAGCTCCTATAATTCACCCCTCCACTTT.

This chain connects TRBV5-6 to TRBJ1-4, with a weak D call TRBD1 (6 bases). Germline CDR1 is SGHDT and CDR2 is YYEEEE. The CDR3 runs 14 residues. Deletions cut 6 bases from V and 4 bases from J, with 13 bases between. The CDR3 bases are TGTGCCAGCACCCGACAGGCGAGTAATGAAAAACTGTTTTTT. Protein sequence: CASTRQASNEKLFF.

This clonotype was counted at least ten times. The rearrangement joins TRBV20-1 to TRBJ1-2, with D possibly matching TRBD1 (6 bases). Trimming took off 0 bases at V and 10 bases at J, with 18 bases between the two ends. Germline-derived CDR1 and CDR2 are DFQATT and SNEGSKA (reference sequence). The CDR3 has 14 residues. The CDR3 DNA reads TGCAGTGCTAGAGATCTTAATACAGGGAGGGACTACACCTTC. Translated: CSARDLNTGRDYTF.

This clonotype has at least ten counts. This chain uses TRBV7-2 with TRBJ2-7, with a possible D match to TRBD1 (7 bases). Germline V CDR1 and CDR2: SGHTA, FQGNSA. CDR3 length: 15 residues. Trimming shortened V by 8 bases and J by 1 base, and 18 bases separated the two germline ends. The DNA of the CDR3 is TGTGCCAGCGTCAGGGGGGCGGGGAAGTCCTACGAGCAGTACTTC. Its translation: CASVRGAGKSYEQYF.

This clonotype was seen at least ten times. The V call is TRBV2, the J call TRBJ2-1, with 9 nucleotides matching TRBD1. CDR1 is SNHLY, CDR2 FYNNEI, per germline. This CDR3 region has 14 residues. V gave up 8 bases and J gave up 7 bases; unmatched junction bases: 9. CDR3 coding DNA: TGTGCCAGCCCGTGGAGGGACAGGGTAAATGAGCAGTTCTTC. Translating it yields CASPWRDRVNEQFF.

The chain is built from TRBV7-2 and TRBJ2-7; TRBD2 matches at 11 bases. CDR3 size: 14 residues. The V segment lost 6 bases and the J segment 5 bases; nucleotides outside the gene matches: 6. Germline CDR1 is SGHTA and CDR2 is FQGNSA. CDR3 sequence reads: CASRLTSGSHEQYF. The CDR3 nucleotides are TGTGCCAGCAGACTTACTAGCGGGAGCCACGAGCAGTACTTC.

This clonotype was detected only a few times. A read error may be the cause here, since a much bigger clone is one base away. The chain employs TRBV7-2 and TRBJ2-2; 11 nucleotides agree with TRBD2. From germline, CDR1 is SGHTA and CDR2 FQGNSA. The ends lost 2 bases at V and 7 bases at J; junction bases unmatched: 9. The CDR3 spans 17 residues. The CDR3 coding sequence is TGTGCCAGCAGCTTATCGACTAGCGGGATCGGGGTCGGGGAGCTGTTTTTT. Its translation is CASSLSTSGIGVGELFF.

The chain carries TRBV5-4 and TRBJ2-1, with unresolved D. The CDR3 runs to 15 residues. Deletions cut 0 bases from V and 3 bases from J, with 10 bases between. Germline V gene sequence: CDR1 SGHNT, CDR2 YYREEE (reference sequence). CDR3 in DNA: TGTGCCAGCAGCTTGGCCGACTTGCTCTACAATGAGCAGTTCTTC. Translation: CASSLADLLYNEQFF.

This clonotype showed up many times. The gene calls are TRBV20-1 and TRBJ2-7; a weak D match, TRBD2 (5 bases). From germline, CDR1 is DFQATT and CDR2 SNEGSKA (reference sequence). CDR3 length equals 14 residues. V lost 6 bases to trimming and J lost 2 bases, with 17 bases between them. In DNA, the CDR3 is TGCAGTGCGCCTCTTGAGGGAGCCACCTACGAGCAGTACTTC. Translated: CSAPLEGATYEQYF.

The chain couples TRBV7-9 to TRBJ2-7, with 8 bases lining up with TRBD1. Trimming took 6 bases from V and 1 from J; bases not matched to a gene: 5. Germline loops: CDR1 SEHNR, CDR2 FQNEAQ (reference sequence). The CDR3 loop spans 14 amino acids. The CDR3 region has the DNA TGTGCCAGCAGTTCGGACAGGGCTTCCTACGAGCAGTACTTC. Translation gives CASSSDRASYEQYF.

This chain uses TRBV5-5 with TRBJ2-1, with TRBD2 identical over 8 bases. Germline V gene data show CDR1 as SGHKS and CDR2 as YYEKEE (reference sequence). Losses at the gene ends were 2 bases for V and 7 bases for J; bases not matched to a gene: 8. The CDR3 has 15 residues. For the CDR3, the DNA is TGTGCCAGCAGCTTTTACCGGGAGGGGTGGAATGAGCAGTTCTTC. Translation gives CASSFYREGWNEQFF.

At least ten counts were recorded for this clonotype. The chain joins TRBV3-1 to TRBJ2-1; TRBD1 matches at 10 bases. V gave up 0 bases and J gave up 4 bases; unmatched junction bases: 3. This CDR3 is 16 amino acids long. Germline CDR1 LGHDT, CDR2 YNNKEL (reference sequence). The DNA of the CDR3 is TGTGCCAGCAGCCAAGATTCGGGACAGGGGTACAATGAGCAGTTCTTC. Translating gives CASSQDSGQGYNEQFF.

The chain recombines TRBV11-3 with TRBJ2-5; D not resolved. The CDR3 spans 13 residues. Germline lookup yields CDR1 SGHNT and CDR2 YENEEA. V was cut by 2 bases and J by 4 bases, with 8 bases left in between. The DNA of the CDR3 is TGTGCCAGCAGCTTACCCCAACGAGAGACCCAGTACTTC. Its protein is CASSLPQRETQYF.